The source of this TCR beta chain is a study of cytomegalovirus exposure and HLA in healthy donors. Amplification used 60 Vbeta primers and 13 Jbeta primers. This table comes from immunoSEQ multiplex PCR, and its TCRdb copy is limited to in-frame clones, with some not included. This table holds more than 85,000 clones, around 80% found once. The junction had 10 bases not matched to a gene; V was cut back by 7 bases and J by 4 bases. The CDR3 contains 15 residues. The V gene's germline CDR1 is SQVTM and CDR2 ANQGSEA. The sample comprised PBMCs. The clonotype was recovered from a man between 18 and 29 years old in good health and CMV-seronegative. This chain uses TRBV29-1 with TRBJ2-2, with TRBD2 matching 9 bases. The CDR3 loop is CSAGGGRGSTGELFF. The CDR3 region has the DNA TGCAGCGCTGGTGGCGGGAGGGGAAGCACCGGGGAGCTGTTTTTT.